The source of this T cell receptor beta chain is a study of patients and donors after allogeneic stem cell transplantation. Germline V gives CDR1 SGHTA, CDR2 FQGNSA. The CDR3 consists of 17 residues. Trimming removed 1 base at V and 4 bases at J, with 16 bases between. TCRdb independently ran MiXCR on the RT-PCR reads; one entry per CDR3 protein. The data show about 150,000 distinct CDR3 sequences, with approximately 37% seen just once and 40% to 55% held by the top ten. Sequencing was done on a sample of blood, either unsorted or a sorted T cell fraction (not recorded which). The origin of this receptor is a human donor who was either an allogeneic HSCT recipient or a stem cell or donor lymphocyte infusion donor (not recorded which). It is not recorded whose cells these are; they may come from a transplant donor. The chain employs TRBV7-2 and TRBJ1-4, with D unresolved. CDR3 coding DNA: TGTGCCAGCAGCTTAGTACCCCGCGGCAGGCTTAATGAAAAACTGTTTTTT. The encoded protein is CASSLVPRGRLNEKLFF.